Listed below are T cell receptor beta chains from one sample, sequenced in a study of response to subunit inactivated influenza vaccine. MiXCR was run by TCRdb on the RT-PCR reads, yielding one entry per CDR3 protein. This sample has over 450,000 distinct CDR3 sequences; roughly 13% occur once, and the top ten carry about an eighth. This specimen was PBMCs from blood, taken 40 to 50 days after vaccination. Receptors were obtained from a man in his forties or fifties who received an inactivated influenza vaccine. Both conserved end residues are part of each CDR3. Each record gives: clone size, D gene, V gene, J gene, CDR3 DNA, CDR3 protein. D genes are given only for firm matches. Clone size is stated in some rows and not others, as once, few, many or a class when expanded.

>few|TRBD1|TRBV11-3|TRBJ2-1
TGTGCCAGCCGCGGAGGCGGGACAGGGGACGGGAGCTCCTACAATGAGCAGTTCTTC
CASRGGGTGDGSSYNEQFF
>few|-|TRBV20-1|TRBJ2-7
TGCAGCCCTCGACTGGACTACGAGCAGTACTTC
CSPRLDYEQYF
>-|TRBD1|TRBV24-1|TRBJ2-2
TGTGCCACCAGGACAGGGGGCACCGGGGAGCTGTTTTTT
CATRTGGTGELFF
>many|TRBD2|TRBV12-3/TRBV12-4|TRBJ2-1
TGTGCCAGCAGGGGACTAGCGGGGGGTTCCTACAATGAGCAGTTCTTC
CASRGLAGGSYNEQFF
>-|-|TRBV4-3|TRBJ2-7
TGCGCCAGCAGCCAAGATCTTCAGAGTGTTGTCCCCTACGAGCAGTACTTC
CASSQDLQSVVPYEQYF
>few|TRBD2|TRBV11-3|TRBJ2-1
TGTGCCAGCAGCCGGGGGACTACCACTCACAATGAGCAGTTCTTC
CASSRGTTTHNEQFF
>-|-|TRBV4-1|TRBJ2-2
TGCGCCAGCAGCCAAGAAGGGATCGGGGAGCTGTTTTTT
CASSQEGIGELFF
>few|TRBD2|TRBV11-2|TRBJ2-5
TGTGCCAGCAGCTTAGTCCCATGGACTAGCGGGAGCCCAAAGACCCAGTACTTC
CASSLVPWTSGSPKTQYF
>-|-|TRBV15|TRBJ2-7
TGTGCCACCAGCAATAGACTAGGCTCCTACGAGCAGTACTTC
CATSNRLGSYEQYF
>many|-|TRBV7-9|TRBJ2-7
TGTGCCAGCAGCTTACCAGGGGCCGAGCAGTACTTC
CASSLPGAEQYF
>-|TRBD2|TRBV5-4|TRBJ2-1
TGTGCCAGCGGGTTAGCGGGGGCCGACAATGAGCAGTTCTTC
CASGLAGADNEQFF
>many|-|TRBV6-1|TRBJ1-6
TGTGCCAGCAGTGAAAGACGGGGCGCATATAATTCACCCCTCCACTTT
CASSERRGAYNSPLHF
>-|TRBD1|TRBV12-3/TRBV12-4|TRBJ1-5
TGTGCCAGCAGTTTAACGGCAGGGGGTTCCAATCAGCCCCAGCATTTT
CASSLTAGGSNQPQHF
>many|-|TRBV7-2|TRBJ2-5
TGTGCCAGCAGCTTAGGAGGGACACGCCAGGAGACCCAGTACTTC
CASSLGGTRQETQYF
>few|-|TRBV12-3/TRBV12-4|TRBJ1-5
TGTGCCAGCAGTTTCTCTTCTCGTGGGGGAGCTCAGCCCCAGCATTTT
CASSFSSRGGAQPQHF
>few|-|TRBV12-3/TRBV12-4|TRBJ1-3
TGTGCCAGCACCCTCGGGGGGTCTGGAAACACCATATATTTT
CASTLGGSGNTIYF
>few|-|TRBV20-1|TRBJ1-2
TGCAGTGCTAGACAGGGTTGGGGTGCTGGCTACACCTTC
CSARQGWGAGYTF
>-|TRBD2|TRBV3-1|TRBJ2-1
TGTGCCAGCAGCCAAGACCTAGGGAGGGTTAACAATGAGCAGTTCTTC
CASSQDLGRVNNEQFF
>-|-|TRBV7-9|TRBJ1-2
TGTGCCAGCAGCTTAGCTGGACACTATGGCTACACCTTC
CASSLAGHYGYTF
>-|-|TRBV4-3|TRBJ1-6
TGCGCCAGCAGCCGGAAACAGGACCACTCCTATAATTCACCCCTCCACTTT
CASSRKQDHSYNSPLHF
>-|-|TRBV7-2|TRBJ2-3
TGTGCCAGCAGTTTTACACAGGGTACGCAGTATTTT
CASSFTQGTQYF
>few|TRBD2|TRBV20-1|TRBJ2-1
TGCAGTGCTAGAGAGGGGCTAGCGGGAGGTTACAATGAGCAGTTCTTC
CSAREGLAGGYNEQFF
>few|-|TRBV5-1|TRBJ1-2
TGCGCCAGCAGCTTGGGGCAGTTCCCAGGCCGGCACACCTTC
CASSLGQFPGRHTF
>few|TRBD2|TRBV12-3/TRBV12-4|TRBJ2-1
TGTGCCAGCAGTTTAGTGGGTCGTGGGAGGGCTTACAATGAGCAGTTCTTC
CASSLVGRGRAYNEQFF
>-|TRBD1|TRBV7-2|TRBJ2-7
TGTGCCAGCAGCCAAACGGGACAGGAGAAGCAGTACTTC
CASSQTGQEKQYF
>few|-|TRBV4-3|TRBJ2-5
TGCGCCAGCAGCTCCCAGAGTTATCTCCCCCAAGAGACCCAGTACTTC
CASSSQSYLPQETQYF
>-|TRBD2|TRBV11-1|TRBJ2-1
TGTGCCAGCAGCCCGGGACTAGCGGGAGCTTATGAGCAGTTCTTC
CASSPGLAGAYEQFF
>-|TRBD1|TRBV20-1|TRBJ2-7
TGCAGTGCTTATACAGGGGAAAGTTGGGGCGAGCAGTACTTC
CSAYTGESWGEQYF
>-|-|TRBV20-1|TRBJ1-5
TGCAGTGTTAAATTAGGGAGCAATCAGCCCCAGCATTTT
CSVKLGSNQPQHF
>few|TRBD1|TRBV20-1|TRBJ1-5
TGCAGTGCGGGTGGACAGGGCAATCAGCCCCAGCATTTT
CSAGGQGNQPQHF
>many|-|TRBV20-1|TRBJ1-2
TGCAGTGCTAGAGATTTTGGCACGACGGGCTATGGCTACACCTTC
CSARDFGTTGYGYTF
>-|TRBD1|TRBV4-3|TRBJ1-2
TGCGCCAGCAGCCAAGATCCAGGGACAGCTACTAACTATGGCTACACCTTC
CASSQDPGTATNYGYTF
>-|-|TRBV4-1|TRBJ2-1
TGCGCCAGCAGCCATCGAGAGCATGAGCAGTTCTTC
CASSHREHEQFF
>few|TRBD2|TRBV4-1|TRBJ2-2
TGCGCCAGCAGCCAAGATACTAGCGCTTCGAACACCGGGGAGCTGTTTTTT
CASSQDTSASNTGELFF
>few|-|TRBV20-1|TRBJ2-3
TGCAGTGCTAGAGGGGGCAGCACAGATACGCAGTATTTT
CSARGGSTDTQYF
>-|TRBD2|TRBV7-2|TRBJ2-7
TGTGCCAGCACGCCGGGACTAGCGGGAGGAGGAGAGCAGTACTTC
CASTPGLAGGGEQYF
>-|-|TRBV5-1|TRBJ1-1
TGCGCCAGCAGCGGTGACACTGGGAGCACTGAAGCTTTCTTT
CASSGDTGSTEAFF
>many|-|TRBV12-3/TRBV12-4|TRBJ1-6
TGTGCCAGCAGCACCGGGACTGCTAATTCACCCCTCCACTTT
CASSTGTANSPLHF
>few|-|TRBV19|TRBJ1-1
TGTGCCAGTAGTATGGGCAGTTTCACTGAAGCTTTCTTT
CASSMGSFTEAFF
>-|TRBD1|TRBV5-1|TRBJ1-1
TGCGCCAGCAGCAAGGGGACAGACACTGAAGCTTTCTTT
CASSKGTDTEAFF
>many|TRBD2|TRBV9|TRBJ2-7
TGTGCCAGCAGCGTAGAGAAGGGAGGGACCTACGAGCAGTACTTC
CASSVEKGGTYEQYF
>few|-|TRBV20-1|TRBJ2-7
TGCAGTGCCGACCTCAGGCAGACCTACGAGCAGTACTTC
CSADLRQTYEQYF
>-|-|TRBV15|TRBJ1-1
TGTGCCACCAGCAGAGATGGGGCAGTTAAAGCTTTCTTT
CATSRDGAVKAFF
>-|-|TRBV6-5|TRBJ2-1
TGTGCCAGCAGTTACCTAGCAGCCTACAATGAGCAGTTCTTC
CASSYLAAYNEQFF